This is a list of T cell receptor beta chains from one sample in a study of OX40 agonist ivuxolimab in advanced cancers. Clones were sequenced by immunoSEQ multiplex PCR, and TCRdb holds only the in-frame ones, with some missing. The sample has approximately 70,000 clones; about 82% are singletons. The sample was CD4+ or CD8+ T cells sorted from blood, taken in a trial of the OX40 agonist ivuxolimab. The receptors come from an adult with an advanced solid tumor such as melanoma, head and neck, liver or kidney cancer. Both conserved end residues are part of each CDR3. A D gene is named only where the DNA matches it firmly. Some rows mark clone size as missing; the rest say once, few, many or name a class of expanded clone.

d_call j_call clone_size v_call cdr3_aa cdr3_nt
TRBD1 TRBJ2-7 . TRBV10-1 CASSEWGQGGEQYF TGCGCCAGCAGTGAGTGGGGACAGGGAGGCGAGCAGTACTTC
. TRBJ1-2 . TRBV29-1 CSVSEGLTTYGYTF TGCAGCGTTTCAGAGGGACTAACCACCTATGGCTACACCTTC
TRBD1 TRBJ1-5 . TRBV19 CASRGTGFRNQPQHF TGTGCCAGTAGGGGGACAGGGTTCAGGAATCAGCCCCAGCATTTT
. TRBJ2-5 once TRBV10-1 CASSESRQKETQYF TGCGCCAGCAGTGAGTCGCGCCAGAAAGAGACCCAGTACTTC
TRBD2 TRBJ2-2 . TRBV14 CASSQVSGGATGELFF TGTGCCAGCAGCCAAGTTAGCGGGGGGGCCACCGGGGAGCTGTTTTTT
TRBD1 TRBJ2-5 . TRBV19 CASGTGTGRETQYF TGTGCCAGTGGGACAGGGACGGGGCGAGAGACCCAGTACTTC
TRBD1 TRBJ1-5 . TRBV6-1 CASSGTGTQPQHF TGTGCCAGCAGTGGGACAGGGACGCAGCCCCAGCATTTT
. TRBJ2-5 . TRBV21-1 CASSKRRGGNQETQYF TGTGCCAGCAGCAAAAGGCGCGGGGGTAACCAAGAGACCCAGTACTTC
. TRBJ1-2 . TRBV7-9 CASSSRMSQGMPYGYTF TGTGCCAGCAGCTCCCGGATGAGCCAGGGCATGCCCTATGGCTACACCTTC
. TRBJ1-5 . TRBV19 CASTTDGLSEPQHF TGTGCCAGTACAACGGACGGGCTCTCCGAGCCCCAGCATTTT
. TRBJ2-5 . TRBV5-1 CASARQETQYF TGCGCCAGCGCCCGGCAAGAGACCCAGTACTTC
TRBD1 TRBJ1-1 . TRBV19 CASSLTGPTEAFF TGTGCCAGTAGCCTGACAGGGCCCACTGAAGCTTTCTTT
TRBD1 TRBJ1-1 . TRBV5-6 CASSLRDSWNTEAFF TGTGCCAGCAGCCTACGGGACAGCTGGAACACTGAAGCTTTCTTT
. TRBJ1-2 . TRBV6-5 CASSYSGNYGYTF TGTGCCAGCAGTTACTCGGGTAACTATGGCTACACCTTC
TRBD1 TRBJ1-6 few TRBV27 CASRFKGATNNSPLHF TGTGCCAGCAGGTTTAAGGGGGCAACGAATAATTCACCCCTCCACTTT
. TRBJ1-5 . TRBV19 CASSDQGNQPQHF TGTGCCAGTTCGGACCAGGGAAATCAGCCCCAGCATTTT
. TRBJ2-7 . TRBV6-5 CASRPPGRSAYEQYF TGTGCCAGCAGGCCTCCGGGACGCTCGGCCTACGAGCAGTACTTC
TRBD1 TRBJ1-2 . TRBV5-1 CASSPQGDYGYTF TGCGCCAGCAGCCCACAGGGGGACTATGGCTACACCTTC
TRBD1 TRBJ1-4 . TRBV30 CAWSKKMGQGLDVEKLFF TGTGCCTGGAGCAAAAAGATGGGACAGGGGCTTGATGTAGAAAAACTGTTTTTT
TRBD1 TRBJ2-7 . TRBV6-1 CASSSTGTGQYEQYF TGTGCCAGCAGTTCAACCGGGACAGGTCAATACGAGCAGTACTTC
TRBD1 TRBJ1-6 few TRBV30 CAWSVRDRVSSPLHF TGTGCCTGGAGTGTCCGGGACAGGGTTTCTTCACCCCTCCACTTT
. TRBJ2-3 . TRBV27 CASISFGGGTDTQYF TGTGCCAGCATTTCCTTTGGTGGGGGGACAGATACGCAGTATTTT
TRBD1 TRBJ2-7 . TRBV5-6 CASSPLGTASYEQYF TGTGCCAGCAGTCCCCTCGGGACAGCCTCCTACGAGCAGTACTTC
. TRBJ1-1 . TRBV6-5 CASSYSPLTSAEAFF TGTGCCAGCAGTTACTCTCCCTTAACCTCCGCTGAAGCTTTCTTT
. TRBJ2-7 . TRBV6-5 CASRKTATYEQYF TGTGCCAGCAGAAAGACAGCAACCTACGAGCAGTACTTC
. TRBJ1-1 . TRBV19 CASKWNEPMNTEAFF TGTGCCAGTAAGTGGAACGAACCAATGAACACTGAAGCTTTCTTT
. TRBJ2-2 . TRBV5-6 CASSFQGHNTGELFF TGTGCCAGCAGCTTTCAGGGACACAACACCGGGGAGCTGTTTTTT
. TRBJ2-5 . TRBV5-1 CASSLLASQETQYF TGCGCCAGCAGCTTGCTGGCAAGCCAAGAGACCCAGTACTTC
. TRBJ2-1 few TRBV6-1 CASSDLGSIYNEQFF TGTGCCAGCAGTGATTTGGGGTCGATCTACAATGAGCAGTTCTTC
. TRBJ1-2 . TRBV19 CASYRDSDYGYTF TGTGCCAGTTACAGGGACTCCGACTATGGCTACACCTTC
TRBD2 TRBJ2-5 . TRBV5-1 CASRGGGAAETQYF TGCGCCAGCAGAGGCGGGGGGGCCGCAGAGACCCAGTACTTC
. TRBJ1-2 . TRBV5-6 CASSFDRGMRYGYTF TGTGCCAGCAGCTTTGATAGGGGGATGCGCTATGGCTACACCTTC
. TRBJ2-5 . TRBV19 CASSSGEQQETQYF TGTGCCAGTTCCTCGGGGGAACAACAAGAGACCCAGTACTTC
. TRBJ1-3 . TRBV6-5 CAVQGGGSGNTIYF TGTGCCGTTCAAGGTGGGGGCTCCGGAAACACCATATATTTT
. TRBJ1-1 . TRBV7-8 CASSRTVMNTEAFF TGTGCCAGCAGTCGGACAGTTATGAACACTGAAGCTTTCTTT
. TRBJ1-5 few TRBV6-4 CASSPNSQPNQPQHF TGTGCCAGCAGTCCGAACAGCCAACCCAATCAGCCCCAGCATTTT
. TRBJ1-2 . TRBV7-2 CASSLARGSNYGYTF TGTGCCAGCAGCTTAGCGCGGGGAAGTAACTATGGCTACACCTTC
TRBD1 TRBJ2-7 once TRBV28 CASSRTGGIYEQYF TGTGCCAGCTCTCGGACAGGGGGCATTTACGAGCAGTACTTC
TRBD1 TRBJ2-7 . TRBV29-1 CSVGGGQGYEQYF TGCAGCGTCGGGGGGGGACAGGGGTACGAGCAGTACTTC
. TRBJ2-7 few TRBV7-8 CASRGRDYEQYF TGTGCCAGCAGGGGGCGAGACTACGAGCAGTACTTC
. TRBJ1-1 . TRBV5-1 CASSSSGGLSTEAFF TGCGCCAGCAGCTCGAGTGGGGGGCTGAGTACTGAAGCTTTCTTT
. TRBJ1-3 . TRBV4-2 CASSQDLGGGYTIYF TGTGCCAGCAGCCAAGATCTCGGGGGAGGGTACACCATATATTTT
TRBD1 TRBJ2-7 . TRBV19 CASSTRTGGSNYEQYF TGTGCCAGTAGTACCCGGACAGGGGGCAGCAACTACGAGCAGTACTTC
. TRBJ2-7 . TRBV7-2 CASRKARSSYEQYF TGTGCCAGCAGAAAAGCCCGGAGCTCCTACGAGCAGTACTTC
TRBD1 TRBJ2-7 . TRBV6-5 CASSYQGQPGYEQYF TGTGCCAGCAGTTACCAGGGACAGCCTGGCTACGAGCAGTACTTC
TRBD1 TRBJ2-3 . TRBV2 CASRPMGLGQQSSTDTQYF TGTGCCAGCAGACCGATGGGATTGGGACAGCAGTCTAGCACAGATACGCAGTATTTT
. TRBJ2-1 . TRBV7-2 CASSFTGANEQFF TGTGCCAGCAGCTTTACGGGGGCCAATGAGCAGTTCTTC
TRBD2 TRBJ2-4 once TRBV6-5 CASSRTSGNIQYF TGTGCCAGCAGTCGGACTAGCGGAAACATTCAGTACTTC
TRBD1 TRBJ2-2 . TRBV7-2 CASRQGTGELFF TGTGCCAGCAGACAGGGGACCGGGGAGCTGTTTTTT
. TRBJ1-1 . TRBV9 CETRGRETVNTEAFF TGCGAAACCCGGGGGCGGGAGACGGTGAACACTGAAGCTTTCTTT
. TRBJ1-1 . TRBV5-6 CASSFPLNTEAFF TGTGCCAGCAGCTTCCCACTGAACACTGAAGCTTTCTTT
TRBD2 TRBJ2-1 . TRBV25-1 CASRQAGVGNEQFF TGTGCCAGCAGACAAGCGGGGGTTGGAAATGAGCAGTTCTTC
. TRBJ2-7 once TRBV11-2 CASSYDRISYEQYF TGTGCCAGCAGCTACGACAGAATATCCTACGAGCAGTACTTC
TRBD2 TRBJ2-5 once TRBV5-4 CASSLGLAVETQYF TGTGCCAGCAGCCTAGGACTAGCGGTAGAGACCCAGTACTTC